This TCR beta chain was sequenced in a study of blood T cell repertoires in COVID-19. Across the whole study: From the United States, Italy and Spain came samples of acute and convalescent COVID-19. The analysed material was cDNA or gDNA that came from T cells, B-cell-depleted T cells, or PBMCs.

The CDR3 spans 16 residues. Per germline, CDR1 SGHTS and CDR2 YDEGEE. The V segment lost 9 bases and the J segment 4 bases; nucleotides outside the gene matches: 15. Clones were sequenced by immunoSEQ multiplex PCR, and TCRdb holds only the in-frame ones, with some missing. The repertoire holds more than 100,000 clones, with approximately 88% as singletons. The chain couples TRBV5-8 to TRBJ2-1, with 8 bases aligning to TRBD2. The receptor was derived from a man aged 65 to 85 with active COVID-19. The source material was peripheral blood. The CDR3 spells CATHPKRGRGYNEQFF. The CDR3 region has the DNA TGTGCCACCCACCCCAAGCGGGGGAGGGGGTACAATGAGCAGTTCTTC.